One and the same sample provided the 9 T cell receptor beta chains below, sequenced in a study of T cells after yellow fever vaccination. Via MiXCR, TCRdb re-called the 5' RACE reads, giving one row per CDR3 protein. The sample shows approximately 340,000 distinct CDR3 sequences, 8.7% of them seen only once. This specimen consisted of PBMCs, obtained on the day of the first yellow fever vaccination. All receptors derive from a young man who received the YFV17D yellow fever vaccine.

In this sample, this clonotype turned up a few times. The chain uses TRBV29-1 and TRBJ1-2; D possibly corresponds to TRBD1 (5 bases). V lost 2 bases to trimming and J lost 0 bases, with 16 bases between them. The V gene's germline CDR1 is SQVTM and CDR2 ANQGSEA. This CDR3 region has 16 residues. The CDR3 is CSVERPRQPPNYGYTF. In nucleotides, the CDR3 is TGCAGCGTTGAAAGGCCCCGACAGCCTCCTAACTATGGCTACACCTTC.

This clonotype has a handful of counts. This chain joins TRBV5-1 and TRBJ1-5, with D possibly TRBD1 on 5 matching bases. CDR3 length: 14 residues. V lost 0 bases and J lost 8, with 12 bases in between. Per germline, CDR1 SGHRS and CDR2 YFSETQ. The CDR3 nucleotides read TGCGCCAGCAGCTTGGTTGGGGGAGGGGAGCCCCAGCATTTT. Amino acid sequence: CASSLVGGGEPQHF. Using reference TRBV5-1 and TRBJ1-5 for the parts outside the CDR3, the full variable domain is KAGVTQTPRYLIKTRGQQVTLSCSPISGHRSVSWYQQTPGQGLQFLFEYFSETQRNKGNFPGRFSGRQFSNSRSEMNVSTLELGDSALYLCASSLVGGGEPQHFGDGTRLSIL.

This clonotype was found a few times. This chain connects TRBV6-5 to TRBJ2-3; 7 nucleotides match TRBD1. In germline, CDR1 is MNHEY, CDR2 SVGAGI. The CDR3 extends over 16 amino acids. The V segment lost 1 base and the J segment 4 bases; nucleotides outside the gene matches: 8. This CDR3 reads CASSYWAGGKADTQYF. The CDR3 DNA reads TGTGCCAGCAGTTACTGGGCAGGGGGTAAGGCAGATACGCAGTATTTT.

This chain links TRBV5-5 with TRBJ2-3; TRBD2 matches at 7 bases. The V and J ends lost 4 bases and 1 base, in that order; junction bases with no gene match: 3. Germline loops: CDR1 SGHKS, CDR2 YYEKEE (reference sequence). The CDR3 loop spans 14 amino acids. The CDR3 spells CASSDTSGTDTQYF. CDR3 in DNA: TGTGCCAGCAGCGACACTAGCGGCACAGATACGCAGTATTTT.

There are many counts of this clonotype. The rearrangement uses TRBV4-1 and TRBJ2-2, with TRBD2 as a possible D gene (5 bases). Trimming removed 4 bases at V and 0 bases at J, with 15 bases between. The CDR3 is made up of 17 amino acids. Germline lookup yields CDR1 MGHRA and CDR2 YSYEKL. The CDR3 region has the DNA TGCGCCAGCAGCCTCCTAGGGCAGCGGTCGAACACCGGGGAGCTGTTTTTT. Translation: CASSLLGQRSNTGELFF.

This clonotype was counted a single time. The CDR3 DNA is TGTGCCAGCAGTGACCCCCCCGGGGGGTTAAGCGGGGGCCTTAGCACAGATACGCAGTATTTT. This gives the protein CASSDPPGGLSGGLSTDTQYF. V is TRBV9 and J is TRBJ2-3, with 8 bases identical to TRBD2. There are 21 residues in the CDR3. V lost 5 bases to trimming and J lost 0 bases; unmatched junction nucleotides: 23. Germline V gives CDR1 SGDLS, CDR2 YYNGEE.

V and J are TRBV7-2 and TRBJ2-7; the D gene is possibly TRBD1 (5 bases). V gave up 6 bases and J gave up 0 bases, with 12 bases separating them. Germline loops: CDR1 SGHTA, CDR2 FQGNSA. CDR3 length: 14 residues. CDR3 in DNA: TGTGCCAGCAGATTCGACAGAAGCTCCTACGAGCAGTACTTC. Residues: CASRFDRSSYEQYF.

This chain links TRBV15 with TRBJ2-7; 11 positions match TRBD1. The CDR3 is 15 residues long. Trimming took 3 bases from V and 2 from J; bases not matched to a gene: 3. CDR1 and CDR2 (germline): LNHNV, YYDKDF (reference sequence). DNA of the CDR3: TGTGCCACCAGCAGGCCGGGACAGGGGGCCTACGAGCAGTACTTC. Translated, it gives CATSRPGQGAYEQYF.

This clonotype has ten or more counts. The rearrangement links TRBV12-3 or TRBV12-4 to TRBJ2-5, with TRBD1 identical over 9 bases. V dropped 5 bases and J dropped 5; count of bases not matched to a gene: 6. The CDR3 loop spans 14 amino acids. The CDR3: CASSPQGARETQYF. The CDR3 bases are TGTGCCAGCAGTCCACAGGGGGCGCGGGAGACCCAGTACTTC.